Listed below are T cell receptor beta chains from one sample, sequenced in a study of T cell repertoires in aging, cancer and after chemotherapy. TCRdb ran MiXCR on the multiplex PCR reads and lists one entry per CDR3 protein. The sample has about 1,900 distinct CDR3 sequences, 20% seen once; the top ten hold around a fifth. The sample consisted of blood. The source is a human donor with a solid tumor. The CDR3 runs from the conserved cysteine through the conserved F or W. A D gene is named only where the DNA matches it firmly. Size is stated for part of the rows, as once, few or many counts, or as a class when the clone is expanded.

V	J	length	size	D	DNA	CDR3
TRBV6-1	TRBJ2-7	11	medium-sized	NA	TGTGCCAGCAGTCCTGCCCCCGAGCAGTACTTC	CASSPAPEQYF
TRBV5-5	TRBJ1-3	16	medium-sized	NA	TGTGCCAGCAGCCTGGACGGAAGTATTGCAGGAAACACCATATATTTT	CASSLDGSIAGNTIYF
TRBV20-1	TRBJ2-1	13	NA	TRBD2	TGCAGTGCTAGCCCGGGGGGAGGCAATGAGCAGTTCTTC	CSASPGGGNEQFF
TRBV6-1	TRBJ1-1	15	medium-sized	NA	TGTGCCAGCAGTGGGACGGGGGGCCCGAACACTGAAGCTTTCTTT	CASSGTGGPNTEAFF
TRBV19	TRBJ1-2	17	medium-sized	NA	TGTGCCAGTAGTATGAAGGGCGGAGGAGCCCCTAACTATGGCTACACCTTC	CASSMKGGGAPNYGYTF
TRBV29-1	TRBJ2-1	12	NA	TRBD2	TGCAGCGTCACTAGCGGGGGGCATGAGCAGTTCTTC	CSVTSGGHEQFF
TRBV7-9	TRBJ2-1	16	once	NA	TGTGCCAGCAGTTCCCGCCTTAGCGGTTCCTACAATGAGCAGTTCTTC	CASSSRLSGSYNEQFF
TRBV7-2	TRBJ2-1	14	few	NA	TGTGCCAGCAGCGTCCCCGGGGGATACAATGAGCAGTTCTTC	CASSVPGGYNEQFF
TRBV6-5	TRBJ1-1	15	NA	TRBD1	TGTGCCAGCACTTCACGGGCAGGGGGTCAGACTGAAGCTTTCTTT	CASTSRAGGQTEAFF
TRBV15	TRBJ1-1	16	NA	NA	TGTGCCACCAGCAGAGATGAGAGGGGATGGTGGACTGAAGCTTTCTTT	CATSRDERGWWTEAFF
TRBV20-1	TRBJ1-4	14	medium-sized	NA	TGCAGTGCTAGGGGTAGCGGGACGGGGGAAAAACTGTTTTTT	CSARGSGTGEKLFF
TRBV7-9	TRBJ1-5	16	few	TRBD1	TGTGCCAGCAGCGACCAGACAGGGGGCCTCAATCAGCCCCAGCATTTT	CASSDQTGGLNQPQHF
TRBV6-5	TRBJ1-2	13	large	TRBD1	TGTGCCAGCAGCCGCGGGACAGGGTATGGCTACACCTTC	CASSRGTGYGYTF
TRBV5-5	TRBJ2-1	16	large	NA	TGTGCCAGCAGCTTGGAGGGCAGGGAATGGAACAATGAGCAGTTCTTC	CASSLEGREWNNEQFF
TRBV7-2	TRBJ2-5	15	medium-sized	NA	TGTGCCAGCAGCATATGGGGGGGCCTACAAGAGACCCAGTACTTC	CASSIWGGLQETQYF
TRBV5-1	TRBJ2-1	15	NA	NA	TGCGCCAGCAGCTTACAACAGAGCTCCTACAATGAGCAGTTCTTC	CASSLQQSSYNEQFF
TRBV10-3	TRBJ2-1	16	medium-sized	NA	TGTGCCATCAGCCCTTTTTCGGGTAGCTCCTACAATGAGCAGTTCTTC	CAISPFSGSSYNEQFF
TRBV5-4	TRBJ2-1	13	large	TRBD1	TGTGCCTCTAGACAGGGTTCCTACAATGAGCAGTTCTTC	CASRQGSYNEQFF
TRBV27	TRBJ2-7	15	once	TRBD2	TGTGCCAGCAGTTTTCGACTAGCGGGAGGCTACGAGCAGTACTTC	CASSFRLAGGYEQYF
TRBV6-2/TRBV6-3	TRBJ1-2	12	large	NA	TGTGCCATCGGAACCGACAGCTATGGCTACACCTTC	CAIGTDSYGYTF
TRBV19	TRBJ1-4	16	medium-sized	NA	TGTGCCAGTAGTATAATACCCGGGACGGTGAATGAAAAACTGTTTTTT	CASSIIPGTVNEKLFF
TRBV7-9	TRBJ1-3	15	NA	NA	TGTGCCAGCAGCCTCGGTGGGCAGCTAGGAAACACCATATATTTT	CASSLGGQLGNTIYF
TRBV10-3	TRBJ2-1	16	NA	TRBD1	TGTGCCATCAGTGAGTCTACGGACAGGGACTACAATGAGCAGTTCTTC	CAISESTDRDYNEQFF